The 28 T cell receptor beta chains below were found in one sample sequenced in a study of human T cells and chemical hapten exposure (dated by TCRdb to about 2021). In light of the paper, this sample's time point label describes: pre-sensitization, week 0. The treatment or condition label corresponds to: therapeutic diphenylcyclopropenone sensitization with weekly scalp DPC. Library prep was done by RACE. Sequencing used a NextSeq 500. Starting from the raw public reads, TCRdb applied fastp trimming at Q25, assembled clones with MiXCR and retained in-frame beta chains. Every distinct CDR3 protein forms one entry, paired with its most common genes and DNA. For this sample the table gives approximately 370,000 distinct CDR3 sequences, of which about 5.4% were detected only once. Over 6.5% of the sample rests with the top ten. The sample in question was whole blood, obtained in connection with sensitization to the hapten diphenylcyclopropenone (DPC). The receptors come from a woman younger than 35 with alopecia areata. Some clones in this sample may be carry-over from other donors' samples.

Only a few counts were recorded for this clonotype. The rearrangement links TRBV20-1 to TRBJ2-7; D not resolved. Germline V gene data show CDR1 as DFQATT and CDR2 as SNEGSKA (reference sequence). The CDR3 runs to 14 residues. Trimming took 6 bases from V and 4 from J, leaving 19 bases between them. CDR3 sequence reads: CSAPDPQPPYEQYF. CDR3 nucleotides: TGCAGTGCCCCGGACCCTCAACCCCCTTACGAGCAGTACTTC.

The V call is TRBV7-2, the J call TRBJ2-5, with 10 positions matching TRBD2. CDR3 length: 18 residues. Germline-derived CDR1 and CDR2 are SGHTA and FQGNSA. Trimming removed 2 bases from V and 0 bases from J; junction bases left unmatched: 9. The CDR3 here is CASSLNLAGAQYQETQYF. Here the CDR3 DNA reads TGTGCCAGCAGCTTAAATCTAGCGGGGGCCCAGTACCAAGAGACCCAGTACTTC.

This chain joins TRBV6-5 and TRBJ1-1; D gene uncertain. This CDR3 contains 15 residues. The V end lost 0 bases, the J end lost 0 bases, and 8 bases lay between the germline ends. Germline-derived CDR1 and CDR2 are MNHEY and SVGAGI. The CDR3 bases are TGTGCCAGCAGTTACTCAATCGTCTTGAACACTGAAGCTTTCTTT. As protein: CASSYSIVLNTEAFF.

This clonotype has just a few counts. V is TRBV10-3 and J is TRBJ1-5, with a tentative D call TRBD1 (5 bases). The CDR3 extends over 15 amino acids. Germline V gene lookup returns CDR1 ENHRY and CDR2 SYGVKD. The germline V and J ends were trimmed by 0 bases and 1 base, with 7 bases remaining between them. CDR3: CAISESGGSNQPQHF. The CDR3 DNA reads TGTGCCATCAGTGAGTCTGGGGGGAGCAATCAGCCCCAGCATTTT.

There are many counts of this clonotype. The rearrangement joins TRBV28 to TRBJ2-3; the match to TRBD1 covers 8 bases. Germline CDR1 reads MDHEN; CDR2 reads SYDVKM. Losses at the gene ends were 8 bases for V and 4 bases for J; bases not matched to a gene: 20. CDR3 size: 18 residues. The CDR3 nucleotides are TGTGCCAGCCATACGGAGGGAAAAGGACAGGGAGGCGCAGATACGCAGTATTTT. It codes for CASHTEGKGQGGADTQYF.

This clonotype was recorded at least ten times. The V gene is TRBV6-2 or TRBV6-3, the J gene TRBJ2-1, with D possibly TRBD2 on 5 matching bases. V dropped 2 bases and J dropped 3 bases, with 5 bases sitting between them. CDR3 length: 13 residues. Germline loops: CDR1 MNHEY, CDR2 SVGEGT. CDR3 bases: TGTGCCAGCAGTTACCGGGACTACAATGAGCAGTTCTTC. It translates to CASSYRDYNEQFF.

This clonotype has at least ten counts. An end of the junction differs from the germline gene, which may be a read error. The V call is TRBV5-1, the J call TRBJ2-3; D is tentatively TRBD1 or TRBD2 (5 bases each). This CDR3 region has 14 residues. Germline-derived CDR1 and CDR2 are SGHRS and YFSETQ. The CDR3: CASSLRGDADTQYF. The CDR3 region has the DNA TGTGCCAGCAGCTTGAGGGGAGACGCAGATACGCAGTATTTT.

In DNA form, the CDR3 reads TGTGCCAGCAGGCAGACAGGCCCGTCCTACAATGAGCAGTTCTTC. It translates to CASRQTGPSYNEQFF. The chain has TRBV2 and TRBJ2-1; the D gene is possibly TRBD1 (6 bases). Germline CDR1 reads SNHLY; CDR2 reads FYNNEI. This CDR3 region has 15 residues. V lost 6 bases to trimming and J lost 1 base, with 13 bases between them. Complete variable domain (other parts from reference TRBV2 and TRBJ2-1): EPEVTQTPSHQVTQMGQEVILRCVPISNHLYFYWYRQILGQKVEFLVSFYNNEISEKSEIFDDQFSVERPDGSNFTLKIRSTKLEDSAMYFCASRQTGPSYNEQFFGPGTRLTVL.

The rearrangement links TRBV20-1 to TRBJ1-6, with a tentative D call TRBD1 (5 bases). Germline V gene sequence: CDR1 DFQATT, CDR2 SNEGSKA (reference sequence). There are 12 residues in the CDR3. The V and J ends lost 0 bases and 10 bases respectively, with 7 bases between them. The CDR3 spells CSAREGGSPLHF. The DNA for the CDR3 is TGCAGTGCTAGAGAGGGGGGATCACCCCTCCACTTT.

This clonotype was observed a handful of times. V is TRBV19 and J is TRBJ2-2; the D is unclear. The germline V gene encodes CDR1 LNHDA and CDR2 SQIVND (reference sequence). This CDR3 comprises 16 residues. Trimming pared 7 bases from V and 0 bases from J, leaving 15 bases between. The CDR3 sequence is CASTDEQAANTGELFF. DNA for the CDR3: TGTGCCAGTACCGACGAGCAGGCCGCGAACACCGGGGAGCTGTTTTTT.

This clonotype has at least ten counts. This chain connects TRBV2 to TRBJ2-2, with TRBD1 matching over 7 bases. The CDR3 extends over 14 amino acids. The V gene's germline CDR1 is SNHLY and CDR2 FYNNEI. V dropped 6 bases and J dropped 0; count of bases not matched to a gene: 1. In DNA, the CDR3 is TGTGCCAGCAGGCAGGGGGCGAACACCGGGGAGCTGTTTTTT. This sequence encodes CASRQGANTGELFF. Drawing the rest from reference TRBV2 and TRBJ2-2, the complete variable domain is EPEVTQTPSHQVTQMGQEVILRCVPISNHLYFYWYRQILGQKVEFLVSFYNNEISEKSEIFDDQFSVERPDGSNFTLKIRSTKLEDSAMYFCASRQGANTGELFFGEGSRLTVL.

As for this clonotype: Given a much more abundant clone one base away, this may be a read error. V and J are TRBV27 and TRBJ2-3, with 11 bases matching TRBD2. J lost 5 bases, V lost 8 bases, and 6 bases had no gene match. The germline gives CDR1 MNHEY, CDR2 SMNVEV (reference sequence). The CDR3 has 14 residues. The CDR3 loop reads CASAPSGGIDTQYF. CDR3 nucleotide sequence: TGTGCCAGCGCCCCTAGCGGGGGGATAGATACGCAGTATTTT.

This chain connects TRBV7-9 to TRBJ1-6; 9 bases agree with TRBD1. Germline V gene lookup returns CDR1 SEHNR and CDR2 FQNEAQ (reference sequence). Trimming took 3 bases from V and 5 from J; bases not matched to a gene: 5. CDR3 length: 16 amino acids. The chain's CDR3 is CASSLGTGRDNSPLHF. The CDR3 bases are TGTGCCAGCAGCTTGGGGACAGGGAGAGATAATTCACCCCTCCACTTT.

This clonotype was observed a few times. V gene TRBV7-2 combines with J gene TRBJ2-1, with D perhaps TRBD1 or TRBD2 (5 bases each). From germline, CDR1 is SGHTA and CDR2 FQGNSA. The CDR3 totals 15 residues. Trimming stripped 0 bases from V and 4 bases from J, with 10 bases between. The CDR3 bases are TGTGCCAGCAGCTTAGCCGGGGACGAATACAATGAGCAGTTCTTC. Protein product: CASSLAGDEYNEQFF.

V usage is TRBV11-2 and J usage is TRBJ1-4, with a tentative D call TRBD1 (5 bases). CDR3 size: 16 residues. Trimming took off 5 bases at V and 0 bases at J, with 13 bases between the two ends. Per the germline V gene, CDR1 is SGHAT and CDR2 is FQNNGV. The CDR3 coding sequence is TGTGCCAGCAGCCCGCCGGGGCCAGCAACTAATGAAAAACTGTTTTTT. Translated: CASSPPGPATNEKLFF.

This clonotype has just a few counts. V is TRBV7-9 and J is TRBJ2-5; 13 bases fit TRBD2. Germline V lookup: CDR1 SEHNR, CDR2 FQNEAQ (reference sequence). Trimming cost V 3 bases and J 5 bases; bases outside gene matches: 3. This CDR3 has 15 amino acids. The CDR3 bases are TGTGCCAGCAGCTTCGGACTAGCGGGGGCGGAGACCCAGTACTTC. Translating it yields CASSFGLAGAETQYF.

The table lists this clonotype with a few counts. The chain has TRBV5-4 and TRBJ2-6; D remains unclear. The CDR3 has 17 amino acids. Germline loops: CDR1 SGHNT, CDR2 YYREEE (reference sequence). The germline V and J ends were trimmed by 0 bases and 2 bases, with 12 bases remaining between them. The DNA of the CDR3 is TGTGCCAGCAGCTTGGGGCCCGGCCAAACTGGGGCCAACGTCCTGACTTTC. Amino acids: CASSLGPGQTGANVLTF.

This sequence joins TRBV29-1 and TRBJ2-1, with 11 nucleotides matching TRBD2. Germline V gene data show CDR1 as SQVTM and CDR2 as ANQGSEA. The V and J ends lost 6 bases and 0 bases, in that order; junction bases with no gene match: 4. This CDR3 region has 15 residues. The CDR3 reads CSVAGLAGSYNEQFF. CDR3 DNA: TGCAGCGTCGCTGGACTAGCGGGCTCCTACAATGAGCAGTTCTTC.

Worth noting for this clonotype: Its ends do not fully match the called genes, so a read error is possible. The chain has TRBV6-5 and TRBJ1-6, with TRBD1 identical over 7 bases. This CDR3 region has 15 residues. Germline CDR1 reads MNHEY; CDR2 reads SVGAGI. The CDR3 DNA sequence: TGTGACAGCAGTCTATCGACAGGGTGGAATTCACCCCTCCACTTT. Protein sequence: CDSSLSTGWNSPLHF.

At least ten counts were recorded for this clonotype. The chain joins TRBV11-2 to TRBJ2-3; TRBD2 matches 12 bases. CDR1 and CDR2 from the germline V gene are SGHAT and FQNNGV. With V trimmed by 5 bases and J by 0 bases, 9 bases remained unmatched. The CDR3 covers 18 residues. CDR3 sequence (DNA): TGTGCCAGCAGCCTAACTAGCGGGGGGACCCCAAGCACAGATACGCAGTATTTT. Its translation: CASSLTSGGTPSTDTQYF.

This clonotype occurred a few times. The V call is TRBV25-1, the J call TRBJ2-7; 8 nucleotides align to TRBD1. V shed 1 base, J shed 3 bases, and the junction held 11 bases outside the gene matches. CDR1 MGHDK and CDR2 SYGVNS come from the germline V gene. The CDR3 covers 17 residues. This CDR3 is CASSESPGQGGFYEQYF. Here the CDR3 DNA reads TGTGCCAGCAGTGAATCCCCAGGACAGGGAGGATTCTACGAGCAGTACTTC.

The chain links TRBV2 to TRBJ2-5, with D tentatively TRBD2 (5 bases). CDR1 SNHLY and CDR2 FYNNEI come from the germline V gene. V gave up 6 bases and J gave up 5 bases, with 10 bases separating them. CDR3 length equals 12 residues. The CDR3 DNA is TGTGCCAGCAGGTCGGAGGAGGAGACCCAGTACTTC. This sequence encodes CASRSEEETQYF.

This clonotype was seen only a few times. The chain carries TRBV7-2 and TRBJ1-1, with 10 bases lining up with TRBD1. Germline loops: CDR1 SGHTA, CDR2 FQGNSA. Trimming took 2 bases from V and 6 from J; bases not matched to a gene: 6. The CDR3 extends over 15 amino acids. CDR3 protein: CASSLQTGGYAEAFF. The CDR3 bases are TGTGCCAGCAGCTTACAGACAGGGGGCTACGCTGAAGCTTTCTTT.

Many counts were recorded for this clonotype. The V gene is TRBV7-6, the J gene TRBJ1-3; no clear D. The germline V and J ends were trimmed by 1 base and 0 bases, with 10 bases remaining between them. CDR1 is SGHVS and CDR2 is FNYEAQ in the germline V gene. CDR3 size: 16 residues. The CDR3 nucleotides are TGTGCCAGCAGCTTAGTTACCAGTGGCTCTGGAAACACCATATATTTT. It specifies CASSLVTSGSGNTIYF. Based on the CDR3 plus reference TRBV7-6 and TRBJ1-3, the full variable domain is GAGVSQSPRYKVTKRGQDVALRCDPISGHVSLYWYRQALGQGPEFLTYFNYEAQQDKSGLPNDRFSAERPEGSISTLTIQRTEQRDSAMYRCASSLVTSGSGNTIYFGEGSWLTVV.

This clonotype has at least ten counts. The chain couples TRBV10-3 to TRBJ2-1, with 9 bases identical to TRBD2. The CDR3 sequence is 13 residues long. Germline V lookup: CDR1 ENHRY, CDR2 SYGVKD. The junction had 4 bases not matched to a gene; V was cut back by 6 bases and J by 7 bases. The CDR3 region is CAISGTSRNEQFF. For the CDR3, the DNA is TGTGCCATCAGCGGGACTAGCAGGAATGAGCAGTTCTTC.

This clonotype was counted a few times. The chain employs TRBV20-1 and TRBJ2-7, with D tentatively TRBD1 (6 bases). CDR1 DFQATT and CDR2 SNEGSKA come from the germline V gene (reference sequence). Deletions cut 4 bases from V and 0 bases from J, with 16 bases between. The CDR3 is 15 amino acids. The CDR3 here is CSATGQYTSSYEQYF. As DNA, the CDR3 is TGCAGTGCTACTGGACAGTATACTAGCTCCTACGAGCAGTACTTC.

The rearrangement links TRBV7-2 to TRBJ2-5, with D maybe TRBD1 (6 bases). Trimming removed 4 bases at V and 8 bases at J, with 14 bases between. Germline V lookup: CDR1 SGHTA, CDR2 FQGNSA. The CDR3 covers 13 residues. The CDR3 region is CASSSGAAGTQYF. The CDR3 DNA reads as TGTGCCAGCAGCTCAGGGGCTGCCGGAACCCAGTACTTC.

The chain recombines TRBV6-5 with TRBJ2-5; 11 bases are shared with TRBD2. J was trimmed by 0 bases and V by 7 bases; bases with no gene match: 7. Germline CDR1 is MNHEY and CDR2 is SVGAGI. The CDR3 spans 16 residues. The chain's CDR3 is CASTRTSGGYQETQYF. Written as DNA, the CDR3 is TGTGCCAGCACCCGAACTAGCGGGGGCTACCAAGAGACCCAGTACTTC.